This TCR beta chain derives from a study of T cell repertoires in aging, cancer and after chemotherapy. Study conclusions and caveats: Untreated cancer patients had significantly lower blood TCR diversity than age-matched healthy donors.

Amplification of TCR beta used genomic DNA extracted from peripheral blood. By sample share, this clonotype is medium-sized (0.01 to 0.1%). Its antigen is undetermined. Rearranged V-D-J TRB sequences were amplified with a mixed TRB-A/B primer pool. MiXCR, applied by TCRdb to the multiplex PCR reads, yields one record per CDR3 protein. The sample shows roughly 6,000 distinct CDR3 sequences, under 30% of them seen only once. Sequencing was performed on blood. This clonotype originated in a human donor in good health.

CDR3 bases: TGTGCCAGTAGTATCAAGGTGGGGGGCTTCCCTTACAATGAGCAGTTCTTC. Translation: CASSIKVGGFPYNEQFF. The chain employs TRBV19 and TRBJ2-1, with D perhaps being TRBD1 or TRBD2 (6 bases each). V lost 3 bases and J 4 bases, leaving 19 bases between the germline ends. Germline values: CDR1 LNHDA, CDR2 SQIVND (reference sequence). The CDR3 is made up of 17 amino acids.